This T cell receptor (beta chain) was profiled in a study of quantifying T cell responses using KT2 cells. Study details: Reverse transcription used primers in the TCR alpha and beta constant regions.

A single-stranded UMI oligo with SP2 sequence was ligated to cDNA 3' ends. The first PCR ran roughly 4 cycles with an equimolar RC1.1 and RC1.2 beta primer mix. TCRdb analysed the UMI-ligation and nested PCR reads with MiXCR anew, one entry per CDR3 protein. Of 50,000 to 70,000 distinct CDR3 sequences in the sample, 12% were seen once. The CDR3 consists of 14 residues. The V gene end was trimmed by 6 bases and the J gene end by 6 bases; junction bases not matched to a gene: 9. CDR1 is MNHEY and CDR2 is SVGEGT in the germline V gene. V gene TRBV6-2 or TRBV6-3 combines with J gene TRBJ2-7; TRBD1 agrees at 9 bases. The source is a human donor. Sequencing input: PBMCs spiked with cells of the T cell clone KT2. CDR3 DNA sequence: TGTGCCAGCAGCCGGGACAGGGAGTTGATCGAGCAGTACTTC. It encodes CASSRDRELIEQYF.